The 5 T cell receptor beta chains below all came from one sample that was sequenced in a study of shared clonotypes between healthy human individuals. The protocol was immunoSEQ multiplex PCR, while the TCRdb copy is restricted to in-frame clones and leaves out a portion. The sample lists over 2 million clones, 85% to 95% occurring once. Material for sequencing was naive CD4+ T cells sorted from blood. Sample subset: CD45RA+ positively selected. These receptors were obtained from a man aged 18 to 30 in good health.

The V and J genes are TRBV7-9 and TRBJ1-5; 9 nucleotides agree with TRBD1. The V gene end was trimmed by 5 bases and the J gene end by 4 bases; junction bases not matched to a gene: 3. The CDR3 spans 14 residues. Germline loops: CDR1 SEHNR, CDR2 FQNEAQ (reference sequence). CDR3 sequence: CASSTGTGNQPQHF. CDR3 in DNA: TGTGCCAGCAGCACCGGGACAGGGAATCAGCCCCAGCATTTT.

About this clone: Other DNA sequences in this sample translate to the same CDR3. CDR3 protein: CASSPAGNYGYTF. The CDR3 region has the DNA TGTGCCAGCTCACCGGCAGGGAACTATGGCTACACCTTC. The V call is TRBV18, the J call TRBJ1-2; maybe TRBD1 (5 bases). Germline CDR1 KGHSH, CDR2 LQKENI. This CDR3 has 13 amino acids. The V end was cut by 3 bases, the J end by 2 bases, with 7 bases between. Filled out from reference TRBV18 and TRBJ1-2, the complete variable domain reads NAGVMQNPRHLVRRRGQEARLRCSPMKGHSHVYWYRQLPEEGLKFMVYLQKENIIDESGMPKERFSAEFPKEGPSILRIQQVVRGDSAAYFCASSPAGNYGYTFGSGTRLTVV.

The chain employs TRBV7-9 and TRBJ2-2; D is unresolved. V shed 3 bases and J shed 0 bases, with 17 bases lying between them. The CDR3 sequence is 18 residues long. In germline, CDR1 is SEHNR, CDR2 FQNEAQ (reference sequence). CDR3 sequence reads: CASSFTYSLVTNTGELFF. The CDR3 coding sequence is TGTGCCAGCAGCTTTACTTATTCCCTGGTCACGAACACCGGGGAGCTGTTTTTT.

The rearrangement uses TRBV4-2 and TRBJ1-4; no clear D gene. The germline CDR1 and CDR2 sequences are LGHNA and YNFKEQ. The CDR3 has 14 residues. Trimming shortened V by 0 bases and J by 6 bases, and 8 bases separated the two germline ends. For the CDR3, the DNA is TGTGCCAGCAGCCAAGATATTACAGATGAAAAACTGTTTTTT. Its protein product is CASSQDITDEKLFF.

This chain joins TRBV9 and TRBJ1-2; TRBD1 might be the D (6 bases). V gave up 3 bases and J gave up 0 bases, with 9 bases separating them. This CDR3 contains 14 residues. Germline-derived CDR1 and CDR2 are SGDLS and YYNGEE. This chain's CDR3 is CASSGRGSNYGYTF. The CDR3 DNA reads TGTGCCAGCAGCGGCAGGGGATCTAACTATGGCTACACCTTC. The full variable domain, its missing parts supplied by reference TRBV9 and TRBJ1-2, is DSGVTQTPKHLITATGQRVTLRCSPRSGDLSVYWYQQSLDQGLQFLIQYYNGEERAKGNILERFSAQQFPDLHSELNLSSLELGDSALYFCASSGRGSNYGYTFGSGTRLTVV.